Presented here are 16 T cell receptor beta chains from one specimen sequenced in a study of T cell repertoires in aging, cancer and after chemotherapy. Peripheral blood genomic DNA, not sorted cells or RNA, was the template. TRB rearrangements spanning V, D and J were amplified using mixed TRB-A/B primers. Via MiXCR, TCRdb re-called the multiplex PCR reads, giving one row per CDR3 protein. The profile shows around 10,000 distinct CDR3 sequences, 38% of them singletons. Source material: blood. These receptors all come from a human donor in good health.

This rearrangement joins TRBV5-1 to TRBJ2-7, with 9 bases aligning to TRBD1. J lost 0 bases, V lost 0 bases, and 4 bases had no gene match. The CDR3 length is 16 residues. Germline V gene lookup returns CDR1 SGHRS and CDR2 YFSETQ. In DNA form, the CDR3 reads TGCGCCAGCAGCTTGGGAGGGACAGGGAGCTCCTACGAGCAGTACTTC. It codes for CASSLGGTGSSYEQYF. The full variable domain, in which reference TRBV5-1 and TRBJ2-7 provide the parts outside the CDR3, is KAGVTQTPRYLIKTRGQQVTLSCSPISGHRSVSWYQQTPGQGLQFLFEYFSETQRNKGNFPGRFSGRQFSNSRSEMNVSTLELGDSALYLCASSLGGTGSSYEQYFGPGTRLTVT.

Judged by abundance, this clonotype is medium-sized. The CDR3 is CSVEKDRDNEQFF. The DNA for the CDR3 is TGCAGCGTTGAGAAAGACAGAGACAATGAGCAGTTCTTC. The rearrangement joins TRBV29-1 to TRBJ2-1; perhaps TRBD1 as D (5 bases). The CDR3 runs 13 residues. Looked up from germline, CDR1 is SQVTM and CDR2 is ANQGSEA. V lost 3 bases, J lost 5 bases, and 11 bases lay in between.

The chain carries TRBV5-4 and TRBJ2-5; a possible D gene is TRBD1 (5 bases). Trimming shortened V by 0 bases and J by 5 bases, and 8 bases separated the two germline ends. Germline V gene lookup returns CDR1 SGHNT and CDR2 YYREEE (reference sequence). This CDR3 is 13 amino acids long. The CDR3: CASSLAGWETQYF. For the CDR3, the DNA is TGTGCCAGCAGCTTGGCAGGGTGGGAGACCCAGTACTTC. Full variable domain (rest looked up from reference TRBV5-4 and TRBJ2-5): ETGVTQSPTHLIKTRGQQVTLRCSSQSGHNTVSWYQQALGQGPQFIFQYYREEENGRGNFPPRFSGLQFPNYSSELNVNALELDDSALYLCASSLAGWETQYFGPGTRLLVL.

This clonotype counts as medium-sized (0.01 to 0.1%). The chain carries TRBV19 and TRBJ2-5; tentative D call: TRBD1 (5 bases). The CDR3 has 16 residues. Trimming left V 5 bases short and J 0 bases short, with 16 bases between. Germline V gene data show CDR1 as LNHDA and CDR2 as SQIVND (reference sequence). Written as DNA, the CDR3 is TGTGCCAGTAGTCCCTGGGCAGGGATCTACCAAGAGACCCAGTACTTC. This encodes CASSPWAGIYQETQYF.

This clonotype rates as large. This chain joins TRBV6-4 and TRBJ2-3; TRBD1 matches 7 bases. V shed 2 bases, J shed 1 base, and the junction held 0 bases outside the gene matches. Germline CDR1 is MRHNA and CDR2 is SNTAGT. The CDR3 is made up of 14 amino acids. CDR3 in amino acids: CASSDTGGTDTQYF. The CDR3 region has the DNA TGTGCCAGCAGTGACACAGGGGGCACAGATACGCAGTATTTT.

V is TRBV10-3 and J is TRBJ2-7; D call uncertain. Germline V gene data show CDR1 as ENHRY and CDR2 as SYGVKD. This CDR3 has 12 amino acids. V was trimmed by 10 bases and J by 3 bases, leaving 13 bases between them. The CDR3 loop reads CATPLDHYEQYF. The CDR3 DNA reads as TGTGCCACCCCGTTAGACCACTACGAGCAGTACTTC.

The V call is TRBV27, the J call TRBJ2-2; D uncertain. V was trimmed by 3 bases and J by 3 bases, leaving 5 bases between them. Germline CDR1 and CDR2: MNHEY and SMNVEV (reference sequence). CDR3 length equals 13 residues. The CDR3 sequence: CASSFLDTGELFF. DNA of the CDR3: TGTGCCAGCAGTTTCCTAGACACCGGGGAGCTGTTTTTT.

This sequence joins TRBV12-3 or TRBV12-4 and TRBJ2-5; 9 bases align to TRBD2. This CDR3 comprises 17 residues. V was clipped by 1 base and J by 4 bases; unmatched bases: 10. CDR3 coding DNA: TGTGCCAGCAGTTTAGGGAGGGGTAGCGGGAGTCGAGAGACCCAGTACTTC. It yields the protein CASSLGRGSGSRETQYF.

This clonotype is medium-sized (0.01 to 0.1%) in the sample. Because the CDR3's place on the DNA is in doubt, the DNA is left out and the CDR3 is given as listed by TCRdb. The CDR3 protein is CSVLEREGHEQYF. The rearrangement uses TRBV29-1 and TRBJ2-7; the table's D call TRBD2 went unverified against the DNA. Germline V gene data show CDR1 as SQVTM and CDR2 as ANQGSEA. The CDR3 contains 13 residues when both ends are counted.

This clonotype was counted between two and nine times. This rearrangement joins TRBV19 to TRBJ2-7; TRBD1 might be the D (5 bases). The CDR3 loop spans 15 amino acids. V shed 3 bases and J shed 3 bases, with 15 bases lying between them. Germline loops: CDR1 LNHDA, CDR2 SQIVND (reference sequence). The CDR3 nucleotides read TGTGCCAGTAGTATCACAGGCGATCTCTTCTACGAGCAGTACTTC. It encodes CASSITGDLFYEQYF.

The chain couples TRBV6-2 or TRBV6-3 to TRBJ2-1; a possible D gene is TRBD2 (7 bases). V shed 9 bases and J shed 1 base, with 22 bases lying between them. Germline assignment: CDR1 MNHEY and CDR2 SVGEGT. The CDR3 contains 17 residues. The CDR3 DNA sequence: TGTGCCAGTGCGCCCGCCGAGGGGGGGGAATCCTACAATGAGCAGTTCTTC. It encodes CASAPAEGGESYNEQFF.

The chain employs TRBV27 and TRBJ2-1; D unclear. The CDR3 loop spans 11 amino acids. V lost 4 bases, J lost 5 bases, and 3 bases lay in between. Germline assignment: CDR1 MNHEY and CDR2 SMNVEV (reference sequence). The CDR3 DNA reads as TGTGCCAGCAGTTCGAACAATGAGCAGTTCTTC. Translation gives CASSSNNEQFF.

This clonotype turned up a few times. The chain joins TRBV6-1 to TRBJ1-6; 8 bases are a match to TRBD1. The CDR3 covers 15 residues. Germline V gene sequence: CDR1 MNHNS, CDR2 SASEGT. The V and J ends lost 0 bases and 5 bases, in that order; junction bases with no gene match: 0. This CDR3 is CASSEATGDNSPLHF. The CDR3, as DNA: TGTGCCAGCAGTGAAGCGACAGGGGATAATTCACCCCTCCACTTT.

This rearrangement joins TRBV6-6 to TRBJ2-1; 8 bases align to TRBD2. CDR1 and CDR2 from the germline V gene are MNHNY and SVGAGI (reference sequence). The trim removed 2 bases at V and 2 bases at J, leaving 2 bases unmatched. The CDR3 sequence is 15 residues long. The CDR3: CASSYETSAYNEQFF. The CDR3, as DNA: TGTGCCAGCAGTTACGAGACTAGCGCCTACAATGAGCAGTTCTTC.

The table lists this clonotype with a few counts. The chain is built from TRBV19 and TRBJ2-1; D is uncertain. CDR1 and CDR2 (germline): LNHDA, SQIVND (reference sequence). V gave up 5 bases and J gave up 5 bases, with 19 bases separating them. The CDR3 runs to 16 residues. The CDR3 sequence: CASSDETRIRNNEQFF. The DNA for the CDR3 is TGTGCCAGTAGTGACGAGACCCGTATTAGAAACAATGAGCAGTTCTTC.

This clonotype has a handful of counts. The rearrangement joins TRBV19 to TRBJ1-1; 8 nucleotides match TRBD1. Germline values: CDR1 LNHDA, CDR2 SQIVND (reference sequence). With V trimmed by 5 bases and J by 10 bases, 12 bases remained unmatched. This CDR3 is 14 amino acids long. CDR3 protein: CASSAGTGGLGAFF. The CDR3 DNA reads TGTGCCAGTAGTGCCGGGACAGGAGGGCTTGGAGCTTTCTTT.